Described below is a single T cell receptor beta chain sequence and its context. What it recognizes is unknown. Other DNA sequences in the sample encode the same CDR3. Sort purity for all populations was recorded as exceeding 98%. These data come from a study of beta chain features in type 1 diabetes. Regarding the study as a whole: Reduced insertions and increased deletions marked VDJ junctions in type 1 diabetes patients. For Type 1 diabetes patients, all four CD4+ subsets carried TCRB CDR3s that were moderately but significantly shorter.

Every isolated RNA sample was fully reverse transcribed, so sequencing captured expressed TCRB transcripts. TCRdb's copy holds only in-frame clones and misses some; the assay was immunoSEQ multiplex PCR. The sample has roughly 610,000 clones, around 16% seen once; the top ten hold 0.09% to 0.095%. CDR1 is SGHTA, CDR2 FQGNSA, per germline. This CDR3 spans 14 amino acids. The ends were cut back, 1 base at V and 0 bases at J, with 5 bases in the middle. The sample was naive CD4+ T cells from blood. The chain is built from TRBV7-2 and TRBJ2-3; no firm D call. The receptor was isolated from a man aged 18 to 29 in good health. CDR3 sequence (DNA): TGTGCCAGCAGCTTAGGGCTGAGCACAGATACGCAGTATTTT. Translating it yields CASSLGLSTDTQYF.